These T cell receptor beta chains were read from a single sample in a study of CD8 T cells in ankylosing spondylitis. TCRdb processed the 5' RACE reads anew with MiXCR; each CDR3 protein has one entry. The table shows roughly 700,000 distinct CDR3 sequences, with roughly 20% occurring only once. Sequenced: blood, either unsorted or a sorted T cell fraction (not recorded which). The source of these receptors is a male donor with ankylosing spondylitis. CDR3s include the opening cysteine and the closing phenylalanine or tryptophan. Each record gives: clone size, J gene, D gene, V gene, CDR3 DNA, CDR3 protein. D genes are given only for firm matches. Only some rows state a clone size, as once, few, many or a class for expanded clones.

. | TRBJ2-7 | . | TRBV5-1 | TGCGCCAGCAGCTTGGCACTAAGCGGTCTCTCCTACGAGCAGTACTTC | CASSLALSGLSYEQYF
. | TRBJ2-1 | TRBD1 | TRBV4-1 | TGCGCCAGCAGCCAAGTAAAACAAAAGGGGGCTCTGTACAATGAGCAGTTCTTC | CASSQVKQKGALYNEQFF
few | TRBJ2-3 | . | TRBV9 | TGTGCCAGCAGCGTAGGGGTCTCATGGGGCACAGATACGCAGTATTTT | CASSVGVSWGTDTQYF
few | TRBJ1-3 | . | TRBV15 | TGTGCCACCGGGTCCTCTGGAAACACCATATATTTT | CATGSSGNTIYF
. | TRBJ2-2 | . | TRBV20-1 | TGCAGTGCTAGAGATGTTAGCGGGGAGCTGTTTTTT | CSARDVSGELFF
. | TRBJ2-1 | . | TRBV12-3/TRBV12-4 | TGTGCCAGCGGTTTACTGGGGGAAAATGAGCAGTTCTTC | CASGLLGENEQFF
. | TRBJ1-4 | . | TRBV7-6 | TGTGCCAGCAGCTTAGGCGGGGGGGCTGAAAAACTGTTTTTT | CASSLGGGAEKLFF
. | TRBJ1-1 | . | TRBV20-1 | TGCAGTGCTAGAATGATGATACGAGGGGGGACTGAAGCTTTCTTT | CSARMMIRGGTEAFF
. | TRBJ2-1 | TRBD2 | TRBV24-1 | TGTGCCACCCGTACTAGCGCGCGCAATGAGCAGTTCTTC | CATRTSARNEQFF
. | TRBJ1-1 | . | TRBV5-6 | TGTGCCAGCAGCTTCTTGGGGGCTGACACTGAAGCTTTCTTT | CASSFLGADTEAFF
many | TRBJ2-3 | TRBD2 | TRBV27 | TGTGCCAGCAGCTTACTAGCGGGCACAGATACGCAGTATTTT | CASSLLAGTDTQYF
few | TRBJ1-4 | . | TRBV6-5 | TGTGCCAGCAGTTCGAGGGTTCGAAATGAAAAACTGTTTTTT | CASSSRVRNEKLFF
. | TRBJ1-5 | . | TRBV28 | TGTGCCAGCTTGGGTGTAGGGGGCAATCAGCCCCAGCATTTT | CASLGVGGNQPQHF
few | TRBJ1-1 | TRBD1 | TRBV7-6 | TGTGCCAGCAGCGGACAGGGTTACACTGAAGCTTTCTTT | CASSGQGYTEAFF
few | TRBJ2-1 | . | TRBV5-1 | TGCGCCAGCAGCTCGTCACAGGAGATATACAATGAGCAGTTCTTC | CASSSSQEIYNEQFF
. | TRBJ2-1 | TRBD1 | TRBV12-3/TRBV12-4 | TGTGCCAGCAGCCCCCGAGGCCCGGGACAGAGGTTTAATGAGCAGTTCTTC | CASSPRGPGQRFNEQFF
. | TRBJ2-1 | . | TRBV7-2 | TGTGCCAGCAGCACCCGGGACCAAAACAATGAGCAGTTCTTC | CASSTRDQNNEQFF
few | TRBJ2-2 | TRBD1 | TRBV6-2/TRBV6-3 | TGTGCCAGCAGTTCCTACAGGGGTCCCACCGGGGAGCTGTTTTTT | CASSSYRGPTGELFF
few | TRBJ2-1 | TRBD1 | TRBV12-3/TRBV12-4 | TGTGCCAGCCGGGACAGATCTTCCTACAATGAGCAGTTCTTC | CASRDRSSYNEQFF
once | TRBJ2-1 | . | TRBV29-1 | TGCAGCGTTGTTTCTGGAACCTACAATGAGCAGTTCTTC | CSVVSGTYNEQFF
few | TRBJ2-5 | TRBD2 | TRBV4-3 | TGCGCCAGCAGCCAAAACCTAGCGGGAGTTCGAGAGACCCAGTACTTC | CASSQNLAGVRETQYF
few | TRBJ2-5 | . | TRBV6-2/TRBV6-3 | TGTGCCAGCAGACCCGGGACCCAAGAGACCCAGTACTTC | CASRPGTQETQYF
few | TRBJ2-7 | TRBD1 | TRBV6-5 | TGTGCCAGCAGTTACCGGACAGGGGGCGTCGAGCAGTACTTC | CASSYRTGGVEQYF
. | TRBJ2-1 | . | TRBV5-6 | TGTGCCAGCAGCCGACCATCATCCTACAATGAGCAGTTCTTC | CASSRPSSYNEQFF
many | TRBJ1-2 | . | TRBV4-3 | TGCGCCAGCAGCCAAGAATCGGCGGGATGGAGCTATGGCTACACCTTC | CASSQESAGWSYGYTF
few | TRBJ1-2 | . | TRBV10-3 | TGTGCCATCAGTGAGTGGGAGAAATATGGCTACACCTTC | CAISEWEKYGYTF
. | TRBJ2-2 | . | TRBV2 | TGTGCCAGCAACGGGGCCGGGGTCGGGGAGCTGTTTTTT | CASNGAGVGELFF
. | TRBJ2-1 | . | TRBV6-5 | TGTGCCAGCAGTTACTACGGGTTAAGCAACAATGAGCAGTTCTTC | CASSYYGLSNNEQFF
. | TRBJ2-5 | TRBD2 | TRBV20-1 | TGCAGTGCCCAGGGACTAGCGGGAGCCATTGGAGAGACCCAGTACTTC | CSAQGLAGAIGETQYF
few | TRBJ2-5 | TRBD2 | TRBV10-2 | TGCGCCAGCAGAGTAGCGGGAGGGCCTGAGACCCAGTACTTC | CASRVAGGPETQYF
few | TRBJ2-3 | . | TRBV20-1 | TGCAGTCGCTGGCTGCGCACAGATACGCAGTATTTT | CSRWLRTDTQYF
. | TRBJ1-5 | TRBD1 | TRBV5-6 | TGTGCCAGCAGCTTCGGTCACAGGGGGCGTGATCAGCCCCAGCATTTT | CASSFGHRGRDQPQHF
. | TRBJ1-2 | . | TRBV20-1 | TGCAGTGCTAACCCCCAAGGGTGGGGCTACACCTTC | CSANPQGWGYTF
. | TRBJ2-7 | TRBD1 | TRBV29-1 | TGCAGCGTTGAAGCTGGGATCGAGGGGACAGGGGGCTACGAGCAGTACTTC | CSVEAGIEGTGGYEQYF
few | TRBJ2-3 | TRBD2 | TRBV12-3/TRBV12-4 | TGTGCCAGCAGCGCGGGAGAAAGCACAGATACGCAGTATTTT | CASSAGESTDTQYF
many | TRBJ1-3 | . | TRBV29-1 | TGCAGCGTGGGGGCTGGAAACACCATATATTTT | CSVGAGNTIYF
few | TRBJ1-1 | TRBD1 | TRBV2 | TGTGCCAGCAGAGTCGACAGGGCCGCTGAAGCTTTCTTT | CASRVDRAAEAFF
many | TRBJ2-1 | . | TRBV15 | TGTGCCACCAGCAGAGAGGCCGGGGGCAATGAGCAGTTCTTC | CATSREAGGNEQFF
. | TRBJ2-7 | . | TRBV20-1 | TGCAGTGCTAGAGATCCCCGGTTGTCCTACGAGCAGTACTTC | CSARDPRLSYEQYF
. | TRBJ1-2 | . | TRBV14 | TGTGCCAGCAGCCCGGGACAAACCTATGGCTACACCTTC | CASSPGQTYGYTF
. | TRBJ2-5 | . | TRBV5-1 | TGCGCCAGCACTGGGGGCTGGCAAGAGACCCAGTACTTC | CASTGGWQETQYF
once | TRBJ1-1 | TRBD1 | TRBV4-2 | TGTGCCAGCAAACAAGGACAGGGAGGGGGCACTGAAGCTTTCTTT | CASKQGQGGGTEAFF
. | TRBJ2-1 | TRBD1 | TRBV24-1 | TGTGCCACCAGTGATTGGGCCGGACAGGGTGTTCGAGGTGAGCAGTTCTTC | CATSDWAGQGVRGEQFF
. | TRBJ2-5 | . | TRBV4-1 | TGCGCCAGCAGCCAAGAAGGCAGCCAAGAGACCCAGTACTTC | CASSQEGSQETQYF
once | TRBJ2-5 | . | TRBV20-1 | TGCAGTGCTAGAGAGTCCCACTTCTACCAAGAGACCCAGTACTTC | CSARESHFYQETQYF
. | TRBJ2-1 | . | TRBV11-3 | TGTGCCAGCAGCTTAGAGGCAGCGAGCTCCTACAATGAGCAGTTCTTC | CASSLEAASSYNEQFF
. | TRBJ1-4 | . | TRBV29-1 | TGCAGCGTTGGTGAAGGGACTAATGAAAAACTGTTTTTT | CSVGEGTNEKLFF
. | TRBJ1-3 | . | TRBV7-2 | TGTGCCAGCAGCGAGGGCCCTTCTGGAAACACCATATATTTT | CASSEGPSGNTIYF